This T cell receptor beta chain was sequenced for a study of Graves' ophthalmopathy and Graves' hyperthyroidism. CDR1 is SQVTM, CDR2 ANQGSEA, per germline. J gave up 2 bases and V 5 bases, and 7 bases lay outside the gene matches. This CDR3 is built from 14 residues. There are many counts of this clonotype. CDR3 regions of TCR beta were amplified from RNA transcripts. The first round was an RT-PCR with HTBI primers, and the second round was a multiplex PCR. In TCRdb, the multiplex PCR reads were re-called with MiXCR into one record per CDR3 protein. The sample comprises 170,000 or so distinct CDR3 sequences, under 45% of which are singletons, and nearly 9% rests with the top ten. Moderate-to-severe activity, CAS ≥3, NOSPECS ≥4 and a duration under 3 months were seen in donors with ophthalmopathy. Pregnancy or lactation, uncontrolled infections and other autoimmune diseases were grounds for excluding patients. The source of the PBMCs was approximately 10 ml of fresh peripheral blood.

V and J are TRBV29-1 and TRBJ2-7; 9 bases are a match to TRBD2. This TCR was recovered from a man in his thirties or forties with Graves' ophthalmopathy. The sample was peripheral blood. For the CDR3, the DNA is TGCAGCGTTAGCGGGACTAGCCGACCCTACGAGCAGTACTTC. Translated: CSVSGTSRPYEQYF.